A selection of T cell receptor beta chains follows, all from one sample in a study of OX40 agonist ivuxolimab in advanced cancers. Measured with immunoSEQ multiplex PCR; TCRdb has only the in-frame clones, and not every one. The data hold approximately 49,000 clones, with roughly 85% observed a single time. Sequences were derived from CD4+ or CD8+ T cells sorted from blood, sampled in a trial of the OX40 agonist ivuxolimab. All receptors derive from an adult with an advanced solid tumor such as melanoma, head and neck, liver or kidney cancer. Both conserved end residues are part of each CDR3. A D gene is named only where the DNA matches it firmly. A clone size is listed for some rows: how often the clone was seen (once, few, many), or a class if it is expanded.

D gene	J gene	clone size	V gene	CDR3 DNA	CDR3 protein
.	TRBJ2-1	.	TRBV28	TGTGCCAGCAGTTTATGGGGCGGGCCCCCAAGCGGGCCGGGGTTCTTC	CASSLWGGPPSGPGFF
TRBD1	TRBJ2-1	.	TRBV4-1	TGCGCCAGCAACTCCGGGACAGGGGATCACAATGAGCAGTTCTTC	CASNSGTGDHNEQFF
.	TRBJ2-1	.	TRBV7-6	TGTGCCAGCAGCTTAGCGCTGAAAGGGGGGGAGAACAATGAGCAGTTCTTC	CASSLALKGGENNEQFF
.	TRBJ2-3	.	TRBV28	TGTGCCAGCACCTTAGGAGTAGGGCAACCCCACGCAGTATTT	CASTLGVGQPHAVF
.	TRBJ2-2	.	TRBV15	TGTGCCACCAGCAGACCTACAGGGACCGGGGAGCTGTTTTTT	CATSRPTGTGELFF
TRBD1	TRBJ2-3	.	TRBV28	TGTGCCAGCAGTTTATATTTGGGCGGACAGGGGACAGATACGCAGTATTTT	CASSLYLGGQGTDTQYF
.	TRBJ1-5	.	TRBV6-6	TGTGCCAGCAGACAGGAGCTCGGTCAGCCCCAGCATTTT	CASRQELGQPQHF
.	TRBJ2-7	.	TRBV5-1	TGCGCCAGCAGCTTGAGGGGGGGCGGACTCTCCTACGAGCAGTACTTC	CASSLRGGGLSYEQYF
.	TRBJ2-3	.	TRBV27	TGTGCCAGCAGTTTAAAGGCAGGGGCCTTATTTTTCACAGATACGCAGTATTTT	CASSLKAGALFFTDTQYF
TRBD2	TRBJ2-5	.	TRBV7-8	TGTGCCAGCAGCTCAACTAGAGCGGGGGCCCGCCCCCAAGAGACCCAGTACTTC	CASSSTRAGARPQETQYF
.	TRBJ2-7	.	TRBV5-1	TGCGCCAGCAGCTTAGGGGGGCGGGACGGCTACTCCTACGAGCAGTACTTC	CASSLGGRDGYSYEQYF
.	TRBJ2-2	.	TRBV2	TGTGCCAGCAGTGACTGGAGGGGACGAAACACCGGGGAGCTGTTTTTT	CASSDWRGRNTGELFF
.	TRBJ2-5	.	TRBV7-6	TGTGCCAGCAGCCCCCCCCCGCGGGGGCCCCAAGAGACCCAGTACTTC	CASSPPPRGPQETQYF
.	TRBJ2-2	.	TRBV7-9	TGTGCCAGCAGCTTAGAGCCCGGGGAGCTGTTTTTT	CASSLEPGELFF
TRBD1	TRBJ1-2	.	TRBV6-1	TGTGCCACCTGGGACAGAGCTAACTATGGCTACACCTTC	CATWDRANYGYTF
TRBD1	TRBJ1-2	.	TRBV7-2	TGTGCCAGCAGCTTCCGACAGGGCGATGGCTACACCTTC	CASSFRQGDGYTF
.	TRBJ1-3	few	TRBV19	TGTGCCAGTAGTGCGACACTCAGCTCTGGAAACACCATATATTTT	CASSATLSSGNTIYF
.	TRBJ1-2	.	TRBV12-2	TGTGCAAGCCCGCTCGGGGAGTTGGCTGGCTACACCTTC	CASPLGELAGYTF
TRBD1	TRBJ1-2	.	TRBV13	TGTGCCAGCAGCTCAGGACAGGGGGTAGATGGCTACACCTTC	CASSSGQGVDGYTF
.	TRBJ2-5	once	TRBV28	TGTGCCAGCAGTTTAGGAGGGCAAGAGACCCAGTACTTC	CASSLGGQETQYF
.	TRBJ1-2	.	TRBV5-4	TGTGCCAGCAGCAAACAGACAGATCCTAACTATGGCTACACCTTC	CASSKQTDPNYGYTF
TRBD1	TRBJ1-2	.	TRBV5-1	TGCGCCAGCAGCTTGGGGACAGGGGACTATGGCTACACCTTC	CASSLGTGDYGYTF
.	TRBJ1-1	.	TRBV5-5	TGTGCCAGCAGCCCCGGGGGCAGTGAAGCTTTCTTT	CASSPGGSEAFF
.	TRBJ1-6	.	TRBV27	TGTGCCAGCAGTTTAACAGTATATAATTCACCCCTCCACTTT	CASSLTVYNSPLHF
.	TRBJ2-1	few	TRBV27	TGTGCCAGCAGTAAATACAATGAGCAGTTCTTC	CASSKYNEQFF
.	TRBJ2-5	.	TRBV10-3	TGTGCCATCGGGGCAGGGAGCGAGACCCAGTACTTC	CAIGAGSETQYF
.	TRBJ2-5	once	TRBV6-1	TGTGCCGGCGCCTGGACCCAGTACTTC	CAGAWTQYF
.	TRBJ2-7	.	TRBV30	TGTGCCTGGAGTATAGGGGGGCAGGAGCAGTACTTC	CAWSIGGQEQYF
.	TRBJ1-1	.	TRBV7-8	TGTGCCAGCAGCAACGCGGCGGGGGCTTTCTTT	CASSNAAGAFF
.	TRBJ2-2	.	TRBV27	TGTGCCAGCAGTTTACTATCCAGCGCCTACACCGGGGAGCTGTTTTTT	CASSLLSSAYTGELFF
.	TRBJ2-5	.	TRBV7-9	TGTGCCAGCAGCCCTCCCCGGGGGACAAGAGGTCAAGAGACCCAGTACTTC	CASSPPRGTRGQETQYF
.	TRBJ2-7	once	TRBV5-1	TGCGCCAGCACCGGCGCAGGCACGGACGAGCAGTACTTC	CASTGAGTDEQYF
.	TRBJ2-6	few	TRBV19	TGTGCCAGTAGTATCATGTACTCTGGGGCCAACGTCCTGACTTTC	CASSIMYSGANVLTF
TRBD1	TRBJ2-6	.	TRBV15	TGTGCCACCAGCACGCGGGGACAGGGTCGCTCTGGGGCCAACGTCCTGACTTTC	CATSTRGQGRSGANVLTF
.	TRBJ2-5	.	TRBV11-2	TGTGCCAGCAGCTCCGCCCCTAGAGTTATCCAAGAGACCCAGTACTTC	CASSSAPRVIQETQYF
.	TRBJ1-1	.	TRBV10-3	TGTGCCATCAGTCTCAAGGAGGGGGTTCCCGAAGCTTTCTTT	CAISLKEGVPEAFF
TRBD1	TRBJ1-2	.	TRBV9	TGTGCCAGCAGCGTAGCTGGGACAGCCAGTTATGGCTACACCTTC	CASSVAGTASYGYTF
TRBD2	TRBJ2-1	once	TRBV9	TGTGCCAGCAGCGGACTAGCGGGGAACAATGAGCAGTTCTTC	CASSGLAGNNEQFF
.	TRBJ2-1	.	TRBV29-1	TGCAGCGTTGACGGCGGGGGCCTCTCATACAATGAGCAGTTCTTC	CSVDGGGLSYNEQFF
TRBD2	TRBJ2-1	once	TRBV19	TGTGCCAGTGGACTAGCGGGTGTCCCGCGCAATGAGCAGTTCTTC	CASGLAGVPRNEQFF
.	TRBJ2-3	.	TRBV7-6	TGTGCCAGCAGCTTAGCTGGGAGCACAGATACGCAGTATTTT	CASSLAGSTDTQYF
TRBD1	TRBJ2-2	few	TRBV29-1	TGCAGCGTTGTTCCGGGACAGGGTAACACCGGGGAGCTGTTTTTT	CSVVPGQGNTGELFF
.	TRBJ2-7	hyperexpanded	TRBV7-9	TGTGCCAGCAGCTTAGAAGGGAGGGAGCAGTACTTC	CASSLEGREQYF
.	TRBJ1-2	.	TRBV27	TGTGCCAGCAGTTTATCGCTGGGGGGCAACTATGGCTACACCTTC	CASSLSLGGNYGYTF
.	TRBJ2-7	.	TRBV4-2	TGTGCCAGCAGCCAGCCCTGGGATGAACTCGGGCAGTACTTC	CASSQPWDELGQYF
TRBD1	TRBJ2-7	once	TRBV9	TGTGCCAGCAGCCTCGATCAGGGGGCCAACTACGAGCAGTACTTC	CASSLDQGANYEQYF
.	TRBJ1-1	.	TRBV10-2	TGCGCCAGCAACCAGGGAGGGAACACTGAAGCTTTCTTT	CASNQGGNTEAFF
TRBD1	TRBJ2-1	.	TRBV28	TGTGCCAGCAGTTCAGGACAGGGCTTAACCTACAATGAGCAGTTCTTC	CASSSGQGLTYNEQFF
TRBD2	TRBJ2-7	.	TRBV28	TGTGCCAGCAGTCCTAGCGGGGGGCCCTCCTACGAGCAGTACTTC	CASSPSGGPSYEQYF
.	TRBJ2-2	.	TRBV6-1	TGTGCCAGCAGTGATTCGGCTACCGGGGAGCTGTTTTTT	CASSDSATGELFF
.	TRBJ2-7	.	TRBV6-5	TGTGCCATCAGCTCTATCTACGAGCAGTACTTC	CAISSIYEQYF
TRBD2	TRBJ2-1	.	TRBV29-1	TGCAGCGTCCTATCTAGACTAGCGGGGTATTACAATGAGCAGTTCTTC	CSVLSRLAGYYNEQFF
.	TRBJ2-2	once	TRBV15	TGTGCCACCAGCAGCTTCAACACCGGGGAGCTGTTTTTT	CATSSFNTGELFF
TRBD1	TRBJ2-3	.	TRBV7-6	TGTGCCAGCAGCTTAGTTTGGGGACAGGGGGGAACAGATACGCAGTATTTT	CASSLVWGQGGTDTQYF